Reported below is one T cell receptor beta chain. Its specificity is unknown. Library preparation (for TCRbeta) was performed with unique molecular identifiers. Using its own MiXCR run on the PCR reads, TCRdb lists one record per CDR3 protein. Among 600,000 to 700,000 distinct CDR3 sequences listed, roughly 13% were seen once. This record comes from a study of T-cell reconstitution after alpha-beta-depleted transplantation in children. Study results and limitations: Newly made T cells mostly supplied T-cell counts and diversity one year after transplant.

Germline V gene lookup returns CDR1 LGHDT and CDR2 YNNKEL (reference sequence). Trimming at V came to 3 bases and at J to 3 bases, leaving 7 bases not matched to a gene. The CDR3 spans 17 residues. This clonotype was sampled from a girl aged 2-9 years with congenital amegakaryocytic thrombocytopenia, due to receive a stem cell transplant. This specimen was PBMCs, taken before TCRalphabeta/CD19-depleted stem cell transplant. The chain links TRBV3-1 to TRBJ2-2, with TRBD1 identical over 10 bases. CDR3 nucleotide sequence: TGTGCCAGCAGCCAGACGCCGGGACAGGGGTACACCGGGGAGCTGTTTTTT. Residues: CASSQTPGQGYTGELFF.